One and the same sample provided the 12 T cell receptor beta chains below, sequenced in a study of T cell responses to AZD1222 COVID-19 vaccine (dated by TCRdb to about 2021). This specimen's time point label, per the study, means: baseline before first vaccination. Library preparation used the immunoSEQ multiplex PCR assay. TCRdb took this table from immuneACCESS and kept in-frame rearrangements with V and J called. Such tables lack part of the clones; where checked against another copy, unresolved V genes explain under half of the gap, and the rest is unexplained. This sample comprises 120,000 or so clones, 75% to 90% of them detected only once. Of the sample, over 5.5% falls within the top ten clones. The starting material was peripheral blood, obtained on day 0 of AZD1222 vaccination. These receptors were taken from an adult in good health.

This chain connects TRBV4-1 to TRBJ2-7; TRBD2 matches 7 bases. The CDR3 sequence is 16 residues long. CDR1 and CDR2 from the germline V gene are MGHRA and YSYEKL. Trimming cost V 0 bases and J 5 bases; bases outside gene matches: 10. The CDR3, as DNA: TGCGCCAGCAGCCAAGATCTCTGGGGGGGGATAAACGAGCAGTACTTC. This translates into CASSQDLWGGINEQYF.

The chain uses TRBV27 and TRBJ2-7; tentative D call: TRBD1 (6 bases). The CDR3 consists of 17 residues. Germline lookup yields CDR1 MNHEY and CDR2 SMNVEV (reference sequence). V lost 5 bases, J lost 1 base, and 21 bases lay in between. The CDR3 loop is CASSDLLRGGPSYEQYF. Here the CDR3 DNA reads TGTGCCAGCAGTGACCTACTCAGGGGCGGCCCGTCCTACGAGCAGTACTTC.

The V and J genes are TRBV9 and TRBJ1-2; D not resolved. Germline CDR1 and CDR2: SGDLS and YYNGEE. The CDR3 contains 14 residues. Trimming pared 6 bases from V and 2 bases from J, leaving 14 bases between. The chain's CDR3 is CASKRADGNYGYTF. In DNA, the CDR3 is TGTGCCAGCAAAAGGGCAGATGGGAACTATGGCTACACCTTC.

The rearrangement uses TRBV7-9 and TRBJ1-2; no firm D call. CDR3 length: 16 residues. Trimming stripped 2 bases from V and 3 bases from J, with 16 bases between. CDR1 and CDR2 from the germline V gene are SEHNR and FQNEAQ (reference sequence). CDR3 DNA: TGTGCCAGCAGCTTAAGTCGTTCCCGCGGGCACTATGGCTACACCTTC. Its protein is CASSLSRSRGHYGYTF. Drawing the rest from reference TRBV7-9 and TRBJ1-2, the complete variable domain is DTGVSQNPRHKITKRGQNVTFRCDPISEHNRLYWYRQTLGQGPEFLTYFQNEAQLEKSRLLSDRFSAERPKGSFSTLEIQRTEQGDSAMYLCASSLSRSRGHYGYTFGSGTRLTVV.

The gene calls are TRBV5-1 and TRBJ1-4, with 12 positions matching TRBD1. The V and J ends lost 4 bases and 8 bases, in that order; junction bases with no gene match: 3. Germline assignment: CDR1 SGHRS and CDR2 YFSETQ. The length of the CDR3 is 14 residues. The CDR3 nucleotides read TGCGCCAGCAGCCGGGACAGGGGGCGAGAAAAACTGTTTTTT. Its translation is CASSRDRGREKLFF.

This clone was observed once. The chain is built from TRBV7-8 and TRBJ1-1; a weak D match, TRBD1 (5 bases). Germline assignment: CDR1 SGHVS and CDR2 FQNEAQ. V lost 6 bases to trimming and J lost 0 bases, with 11 bases between them. This CDR3 spans 14 amino acids. The CDR3 here is CASRGGQLNTEAFF. The CDR3, as DNA: TGTGCCAGCAGGGGTGGACAATTGAACACTGAAGCTTTCTTT.

This chain uses TRBV5-1 with TRBJ1-1; D is undetermined. Trimming left V 0 bases short and J 1 base short, with 7 bases between. Germline values: CDR1 SGHRS, CDR2 YFSETQ. This CDR3 region has 14 residues. The CDR3 is CASSLASWNTEAFF. For the CDR3, the DNA is TGCGCCAGCAGCTTGGCCTCTTGGAACACTGAAGCTTTCTTT.

The chain combines TRBV18 with TRBJ2-3; TRBD2 is a possible D gene (5 bases). Trimming pared 3 bases from V and 0 bases from J, leaving 10 bases between. Looked up from germline, CDR1 is KGHSH and CDR2 is LQKENI. The CDR3 runs 15 residues. In nucleotides, the CDR3 is TGTGCCAGCTCACCTCGGTCGGGAAGCACAGATACGCAGTATTTT. Amino acid sequence: CASSPRSGSTDTQYF. Based on the CDR3 plus reference TRBV18 and TRBJ2-3, the full variable domain is NAGVMQNPRHLVRRRGQEARLRCSPMKGHSHVYWYRQLPEEGLKFMVYLQKENIIDESGMPKERFSAEFPKEGPSILRIQQVVRGDSAAYFCASSPRSGSTDTQYFGPGTRLTVL.

CDR3: CASSLNRGVPEAFF. The CDR3 region has the DNA TGTGCCAGCAGCTTAAACAGGGGGGTTCCTGAAGCTTTCTTT. The chain joins TRBV13 to TRBJ1-1, with 8 bases fitting TRBD1. From germline, CDR1 is PRHDT and CDR2 FYEKMQ (reference sequence). Trimming removed 2 bases from V and 6 bases from J; junction bases left unmatched: 5. CDR3 length: 14 amino acids.

The chain uses TRBV20-1 and TRBJ2-7; D might be TRBD1 (5 bases). The germline V gene encodes CDR1 DFQATT and CDR2 SNEGSKA (reference sequence). The CDR3 sequence is 15 residues long. Trimming shortened V by 3 bases and J by 5 bases, and 20 bases separated the two germline ends. In DNA form, the CDR3 reads TGCAGTGCTAGTTCAAGTAGGCAGGGTATCGACGAGCAGTACTTC. Translating it yields CSASSSRQGIDEQYF.

This chain connects TRBV2 to TRBJ2-5, with TRBD2 identical over 9 bases. The trim removed 4 bases at V and 1 base at J, leaving 4 bases unmatched. The CDR3 has 15 amino acids. Germline V gene data show CDR1 as SNHLY and CDR2 as FYNNEI. The CDR3 coding sequence is TGTGCCAGCAGTGGGATAGCGGGGGCCCAAGAGACCCAGTACTTC. Amino acid sequence: CASSGIAGAQETQYF.

The V call is TRBV20-1, the J call TRBJ1-3, with D unclear. This CDR3 comprises 11 residues. CDR1 is DFQATT and CDR2 is SNEGSKA in the germline V gene (reference sequence). V was trimmed by 6 bases and J by 1 base, leaving 4 bases between them. CDR3 DNA: TGCAGTGCCGAATCTGGAAACACCATATATTTT. It yields the protein CSAESGNTIYF.